The rows below give T cell receptor beta chains drawn from one sample of a study of cytomegalovirus exposure and HLA in healthy donors. Clones were read by immunoSEQ multiplex PCR, and TCRdb kept only the in-frame ones, dropping some. Of 140,000 to 150,000 clones listed, around 57% are singletons. Sample: PBMCs. These TCRs come from a male donor in good health and CMV-seronegative. Each CDR3 is given with its conserved first and last residue. The order of the fields is J gene, D gene, V gene, CDR3 protein. The D gene is left open where the match is weak.

J: TRBJ1-1; D: NA; V: TRBV29-1; CDR3: CSVVGQGATEAFF
J: TRBJ1-2; D: TRBD1; V: TRBV10-3; CDR3: CAIRNRGEVNYGYTF
J: TRBJ2-3; D: TRBD2; V: TRBV7-3; CDR3: CASSLISGATTDTQYF
J: TRBJ1-4; D: TRBD1; V: TRBV7-9; CDR3: CASSDRQGAGEKLFF
J: TRBJ1-2; D: TRBD1; V: TRBV6-5; CDR3: CASSETGAHGYTF
J: TRBJ1-2; D: NA; V: TRBV2; CDR3: CASRGGIYGYTF
J: TRBJ1-2; D: TRBD1; V: TRBV27; CDR3: CASSLSGGQGWGYTF
J: TRBJ2-3; D: TRBD1; V: TRBV5-4; CDR3: CASRPGQGADTQYF
J: TRBJ1-1; D: NA; V: TRBV6-5; CDR3: CASSETRNTEAFF
J: TRBJ2-3; D: NA; V: TRBV20-1; CDR3: CSAEGADTQYF
J: TRBJ1-2; D: NA; V: TRBV5-1; CDR3: CASSYGGQPINYGYTF
J: TRBJ2-5; D: NA; V: TRBV5-4; CDR3: CASSLGQQETQYF
J: TRBJ2-3; D: NA; V: TRBV30; CDR3: CAWSVGVGRGRADTQYF
J: TRBJ2-3; D: TRBD2; V: TRBV2; CDR3: CASSSGLAGDTDTQYF
J: TRBJ2-7; D: NA; V: TRBV5-6; CDR3: CASSLTIDRIGSEQYF
J: TRBJ2-3; D: TRBD2; V: TRBV7-2; CDR3: CASSSTSGNTDTQYF
J: TRBJ2-3; D: NA; V: TRBV7-8; CDR3: CASSSSGPDTDTQYF
J: TRBJ1-1; D: NA; V: TRBV7-8; CDR3: CASSPLLTEAFF
J: TRBJ2-1; D: NA; V: TRBV5-1; CDR3: CASSLGTSPPDEQFF
J: TRBJ2-1; D: NA; V: TRBV29-1; CDR3: CSVERDKNNEQFF
J: TRBJ2-4; D: NA; V: TRBV28; CDR3: CASTLAGSSAKNIQYF
J: TRBJ2-5; D: NA; V: TRBV18; CDR3: CASSPNQETQYF
J: TRBJ2-2; D: NA; V: TRBV14; CDR3: CASGLNTGELFF
J: TRBJ2-2; D: TRBD2; V: TRBV6-5; CDR3: CASSLSGGTELFF
J: TRBJ1-2; D: NA; V: TRBV2; CDR3: CANNDRGLGDGYTF
J: TRBJ2-1; D: NA; V: TRBV7-2; CDR3: CASSLGLPPRDEQFF